This T cell receptor (beta chain) was recorded in a study of Graves' ophthalmopathy and Graves' hyperthyroidism. This clonotype appeared many times. The V gene lost 4 bases and the J gene lost 4 bases, with 14 bases spanning the gap. There are 15 residues in the CDR3. The V gene's germline CDR1 is MNHNY and CDR2 SVGAGI (reference sequence). For repertoire sequencing, the TCR beta CDR3 regions were amplified from RNA transcripts. HTBI-primed first-round RT-PCR preceded second-round multiplex PCR. One entry per CDR3 protein, called by TCRdb with MiXCR from the multiplex PCR reads. The table records roughly 700,000 distinct CDR3 sequences, roughly two fifths of them present only once.

The chain carries TRBV6-6 and TRBJ1-5; D is undetermined. The TCR was taken from an adult man with Graves' ophthalmopathy. The sample taken for sequencing was peripheral blood. CDR3 residues: CASSSGRGDNQPQHF. In nucleotides, the CDR3 is TGTGCCAGCAGTTCCGGACGAGGTGATAATCAGCCCCAGCATTTT.